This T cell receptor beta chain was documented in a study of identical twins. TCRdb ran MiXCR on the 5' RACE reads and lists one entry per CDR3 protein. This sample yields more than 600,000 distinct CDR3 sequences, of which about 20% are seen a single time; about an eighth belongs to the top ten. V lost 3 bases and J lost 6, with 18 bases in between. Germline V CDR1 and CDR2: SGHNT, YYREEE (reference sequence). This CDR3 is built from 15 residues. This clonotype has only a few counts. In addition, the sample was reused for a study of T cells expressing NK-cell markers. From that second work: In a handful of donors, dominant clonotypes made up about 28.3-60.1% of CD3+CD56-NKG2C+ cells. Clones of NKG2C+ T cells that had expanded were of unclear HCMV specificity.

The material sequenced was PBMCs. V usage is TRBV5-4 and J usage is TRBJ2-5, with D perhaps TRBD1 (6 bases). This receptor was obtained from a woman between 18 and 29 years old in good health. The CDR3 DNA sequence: TGTGCCAGCAGCTCGAATAAACAGGGTCCGCAGACCCAGTACTTC. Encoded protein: CASSSNKQGPQTQYF.